The 14 T cell receptor beta chains reported below all come from one sample, sequenced in a study of control samples from healthy donors and cancer patients. Profiled with immunoSEQ multiplex PCR; TCRdb holds only in-frame clones, not every one. The table records some 66,000 clones, approximately 85% of them present only once. The sample was blood. Receptors originate from a man aged 40-55 years in good health.

J is TRBJ2-2 and V is TRBV9; 12 bases align to TRBD2. This CDR3 is 18 amino acids long. With 6 bases clipped from V and 4 bases from J, the junction kept 13 bases outside the gene matches. From germline, CDR1 is SGDLS and CDR2 YYNGEE. The CDR3 loop is CASTRGLAGGPSTGELFF. In nucleotides, the CDR3 is TGTGCCAGCACCCGAGGTCTAGCGGGAGGGCCGAGCACCGGGGAGCTGTTTTTT.

The rearrangement joins TRBV30 to TRBJ1-6; D is perhaps TRBD1 (5 bases). CDR3 size: 15 residues. Germline lookup yields CDR1 GTSNPN and CDR2 SVGIG (reference sequence). V shed 3 bases and J shed 4 bases, with 13 bases lying between them. CDR3 sequence reads: CAWREPGPYNSPLHF. The CDR3 nucleotides are TGTGCCTGGAGGGAACCGGGACCTTATAATTCACCCCTCCACTTT.

The CDR3 protein is CASSFDTSNQPQHF. In DNA, the CDR3 is TGTGCCAGCAGCTTTGACACTAGCAATCAGCCCCAGCATTTT. The V gene is TRBV5-5, the J gene TRBJ1-5; no firm D call. The V end lost 2 bases, the J end lost 0 bases, and 6 bases lay between the germline ends. Germline V lookup: CDR1 SGHKS, CDR2 YYEKEE (reference sequence). This CDR3 spans 14 amino acids.

The chain links TRBV4-1 to TRBJ1-1, with D unresolved. V was clipped by 0 bases and J by 0 bases, with 11 bases between them. In germline, CDR1 is MGHRA, CDR2 YSYEKL. The CDR3 covers 16 residues. The CDR3 spells CASSQDHRYMNTEAFF. CDR3 coding DNA: TGCGCCAGCAGCCAAGATCACCGGTATATGAACACTGAAGCTTTCTTT.

There are a few counts of this clone. The rearrangement uses TRBV12-5 and TRBJ1-5; 10 nucleotides align to TRBD1. The CDR3 loop spans 15 amino acids. Per the germline V gene, CDR1 is LGHNT and CDR2 is FRNRAP. The V gene end was trimmed by 7 bases and the J gene end by 2 bases; junction bases not matched to a gene: 5. Here the CDR3 reads CASARQGAGNQPQHF. The CDR3 coding sequence is TGTGCTAGTGCAAGACAGGGGGCCGGCAATCAGCCCCAGCATTTT.

The chain carries TRBV19 and TRBJ1-5; D is uncertain. V was cut by 0 bases and J by 6 bases, with 6 bases left in between. This CDR3 comprises 13 residues. Germline CDR1 reads LNHDA; CDR2 reads SQIVND (reference sequence). The CDR3 loop reads CASSIDRVQPQHF. The CDR3 DNA follows: TGTGCCAGTAGTATAGACAGAGTTCAGCCCCAGCATTTT.

The V gene is TRBV27, the J gene TRBJ2-2; D possibly corresponds to TRBD2 (6 bases). The V gene's germline CDR1 is MNHEY and CDR2 SMNVEV (reference sequence). The CDR3 covers 16 residues. The ends were cut back, 2 bases at V and 6 bases at J, with 16 bases in the middle. This CDR3 is CASSLRFGRGAGELFF. In DNA form, the CDR3 reads TGTGCCAGCAGTTTAAGGTTCGGGAGAGGCGCCGGGGAGCTGTTTTTT.

The chain carries TRBV9 and TRBJ2-1; D perhaps matches TRBD2 (6 bases). CDR3 length equals 15 residues. Germline CDR1 SGDLS, CDR2 YYNGEE. The germline V and J ends were trimmed by 2 bases and 5 bases, with 14 bases remaining between them. CDR3 DNA: TGTGCCAGCAGCGTCCGGGACTTGCTCCACAATGAGCAGTTCTTC. Translating gives CASSVRDLLHNEQFF.

The V call is TRBV7-8, the J call TRBJ2-7; 9 positions match TRBD2. The length of the CDR3 is 20 residues. V lost 1 base to trimming and J lost 5 bases; unmatched junction nucleotides: 21. Per germline, CDR1 SGHVS and CDR2 FQNEAQ. The CDR3 loop reads CASSLVSGFEFSGSSDEQYF. The CDR3 region has the DNA TGTGCCAGCAGCTTAGTATCAGGTTTTGAGTTTAGCGGGAGTTCGGACGAGCAGTACTTC.

The chain uses TRBV4-2 and TRBJ2-1; 7 positions match TRBD1. The CDR3 extends over 13 amino acids. The trim removed 4 bases at V and 12 bases at J, leaving 9 bases unmatched. Germline CDR1 LGHNA, CDR2 YNFKEQ. CDR3: CASSPTGVFGQFF. The CDR3 region has the DNA TGTGCCAGCAGCCCCACAGGGGTTTTTGGGCAGTTCTTC.

The J gene is TRBJ2-7, the V gene TRBV5-1, with TRBD1 matching 8 bases. J gave up 5 bases and V 4 bases, and 8 bases lay outside the gene matches. Per the germline V gene, CDR1 is SGHRS and CDR2 is YFSETQ. The CDR3 sequence is 14 residues long. DNA of the CDR3: TGCGCCAGCAGCCCACACCAGGGGGCGGACGAGCAGTACTTC. Its protein is CASSPHQGADEQYF.

The rearrangement uses TRBV2 and TRBJ2-2, with 9 bases lining up with TRBD2. Germline loops: CDR1 SNHLY, CDR2 FYNNEI. This CDR3 spans 15 amino acids. The V and J ends lost 4 bases and 6 bases, in that order; junction bases with no gene match: 6. The CDR3 here is CASSVQRGVPGELFF. The DNA of the CDR3 is TGTGCCAGCAGTGTCCAGCGGGGGGTCCCCGGGGAGCTGTTTTTT.

This sequence joins TRBV18 and TRBJ2-1, with D uncertain. The V and J ends lost 3 bases and 0 bases respectively, with 9 bases between them. Germline CDR1 KGHSH, CDR2 LQKENI. The CDR3 totals 15 residues. The CDR3 loop is CASSPGLSSYNEQFF. DNA of the CDR3: TGTGCCAGCTCACCCGGTCTGAGCTCCTACAATGAGCAGTTCTTC.

The rearrangement joins TRBV9 to TRBJ2-1; D assignment may be TRBD1 or TRBD2 (5 bases each). The CDR3 sequence is 15 residues long. With 0 bases removed from V and 5 bases from J, the gap between germline ends came to 12 bases. Germline V gene lookup returns CDR1 SGDLS and CDR2 YYNGEE. Here the CDR3 reads CASSVVGDWDNEQFF. In DNA form, the CDR3 reads TGTGCCAGCAGCGTAGTGGGGGATTGGGACAATGAGCAGTTCTTC.